Each of the 25 T cell receptor beta chains below was sequenced from the same sample in a study of CD4+ T cells in melanoma. The repertoire was sequenced with immunoSEQ multiplex PCR; TCRdb's copy has only in-frame clones and lacks some. The data hold about 140,000 clones, with about nine tenths observed a single time. The receptors originated from a human donor with melanoma.

J is TRBJ1-6 and V is TRBV14, with D uncertain. The V end was cut by 0 bases, the J end by 12 bases, with 15 bases between. CDR1 is SGHDN, CDR2 FVKESK, per germline. The CDR3 consists of 15 residues. CDR3 nucleotide sequence: TGTGCCAGCAGCCAAGACGGCCGTCCGTTGTTACCCCTCCACTTT. Translating it yields CASSQDGRPLLPLHF.

The J gene is TRBJ1-2, the V gene TRBV21-1; no check of the table's D call, TRBD1, against the DNA was made. TRBV21-1 is a pseudogene locus. This CDR3 comprises 13 residues. The CDR3 sequence: CASSPQDTYGYTF. The CDR3 coding sequence is TGTGCCAGCAGCCCACAGGACACCTATGGCTACACCTTC.

J is TRBJ1-5 and V is TRBV30; possibly TRBD1 for D (6 bases). Deletions cut 3 bases from V and 6 bases from J, with 12 bases between. The CDR3 has 13 amino acids. Germline V CDR1 and CDR2: GTSNPN, SVGIG (reference sequence). Written as DNA, the CDR3 is TGTGCCTGGAGCCGGGACATGGGTCAGCCCCAGCATTTT. Amino acid sequence: CAWSRDMGQPQHF.

The chain is built from TRBV7-2 and TRBJ2-5; 8 bases are a match to TRBD1. The germline V gene encodes CDR1 SGHTA and CDR2 FQGNSA. The junction had 8 bases not matched to a gene; V was cut back by 0 bases and J by 5 bases. The CDR3 is 16 amino acids. Here the CDR3 reads CASSLALGQGRETQYF. Here the CDR3 DNA reads TGTGCCAGCAGCTTAGCGCTAGGACAGGGTAGGGAGACCCAGTACTTC.

This clone was recorded a few times. The genes are TRBV19 and TRBJ2-3, with 8 positions matching TRBD2. V lost 10 bases, J lost 4 bases, and 7 bases stayed unmatched. The CDR3 runs to 13 residues. Germline CDR1 is LNHDA and CDR2 is SQIVND (reference sequence). The CDR3 protein is CATRAGAADTQYF. DNA for the CDR3: TGTGCCACCAGAGCGGGGGCGGCAGATACGCAGTATTTT.

V usage is TRBV7-9 and J usage is TRBJ2-7, with TRBD1 matching 9 bases. The CDR3 loop spans 15 amino acids. Germline CDR1 is SEHNR and CDR2 is FQNEAQ (reference sequence). V lost 2 bases, J lost 4 bases, and 6 bases stayed unmatched. In DNA, the CDR3 is TGTGCCAGCAGCTTAACCGGGACAGGGATATACGAGCAGTACTTC. It translates to CASSLTGTGIYEQYF.

CDR3 in DNA: TGTGCCACCAGCCCAGGGCCCTACGAGCAGTACTTC. Protein sequence: CATSPGPYEQYF. The chain is built from TRBV15 and TRBJ2-7; weak D call: TRBD1 (5 bases). The germline CDR1 and CDR2 sequences are LNHNV and YYDKDF (reference sequence). The CDR3 has 12 residues. V lost 5 bases, J lost 2 bases, and 7 bases lay in between.

The chain couples TRBV6-5 to TRBJ1-6; D not certain. The germline CDR1 and CDR2 sequences are MNHEY and SVGAGI. The CDR3 extends over 13 amino acids. The V and J ends lost 5 bases and 13 bases respectively, with 15 bases between them. The CDR3 region has the DNA TGTGCCAGCAGTCTTCAAATTGTGGCGCCCCTCCACTTT. Translated, it gives CASSLQIVAPLHF.

The J gene is TRBJ1-1, the V gene TRBV18; no definite D call. The V end lost 2 bases, the J end lost 5 bases, and 6 bases lay between the germline ends. The CDR3 has 12 residues. Germline CDR1 KGHSH, CDR2 LQKENI. The CDR3 spells CASSPAETEAFF. The CDR3 region has the DNA TGTGCCAGCTCACCAGCGGAAACTGAAGCTTTCTTT.

The chain has TRBV28 and TRBJ2-7, with D perhaps matching TRBD2 (6 bases). V lost 6 bases and J 2 bases, leaving 14 bases between the germline ends. Germline CDR1 is MDHEN and CDR2 is SYDVKM. This CDR3 is 14 amino acids long. CDR3 loop: CASSGLARTYEQYF. The CDR3 nucleotides read TGTGCCAGCAGCGGGCTAGCGAGGACCTACGAGCAGTACTTC.

CDR3: CASSAGLAPHTQYF. CDR3 coding DNA: TGTGCCAGCAGCGCAGGACTGGCGCCGCATACGCAGTATTTT. The gene calls are TRBV9 and TRBJ2-3; D may be TRBD2 (5 bases). CDR1 is SGDLS and CDR2 is YYNGEE in the germline V gene. V was shortened by 3 bases and J by 7 bases, with 15 bases between the two germline ends. This CDR3 is 14 amino acids long.

J is TRBJ1-5 and V is TRBV6-5, with TRBD1 identical over 8 bases. Looked up from germline, CDR1 is MNHEY and CDR2 is SVGAGI. The CDR3 consists of 15 residues. The V gene end was trimmed by 3 bases and the J gene end by 2 bases; junction bases not matched to a gene: 3. In nucleotides, the CDR3 is TGTGCCAGCAGTTATGGACAGGGAGGCAATCAGCCCCAGCATTTT. Translating gives CASSYGQGGNQPQHF.

The gene calls are TRBV18 and TRBJ2-3, with 9 bases matching TRBD2. This CDR3 spans 15 amino acids. Germline CDR1 KGHSH, CDR2 LQKENI. After removal of 8 bases from V and 2 bases from J, the junction contained 8 bases not matched to a gene. The CDR3 loop reads CASTPGTSLTDTQYF. DNA for the CDR3: TGTGCCAGCACTCCCGGGACTAGCCTCACAGATACGCAGTATTTT.

This clone came up once. The J gene is TRBJ2-7, the V gene TRBV5-1; D may match TRBD1 or TRBD2 (6 bases each). Trimming removed 0 bases at V and 9 bases at J, with 10 bases between. The CDR3 consists of 12 residues. CDR1 is SGHRS, CDR2 YFSETQ, per germline. In DNA, the CDR3 is TGCGCCAGCAGCTTGGAAAGGGGGGTGCAGTACTTC. Its translation: CASSLERGVQYF.

This chain joins TRBV4-1 and TRBJ2-5, with TRBD1 matching over 10 bases. The CDR3 runs to 15 residues. Germline loops: CDR1 MGHRA, CDR2 YSYEKL. Trimming took 2 bases from V and 3 from J; bases not matched to a gene: 3. The CDR3 nucleotides are TGCGCCAGCAGCCAACTAGGGACAGGGGAAGAGACCCAGTACTTC. Protein product: CASSQLGTGEETQYF.

The chain has TRBV10-3 and TRBJ1-1; perhaps TRBD1 as D (6 bases). V gave up 2 bases and J gave up 1 base, with 8 bases separating them. Germline loops: CDR1 ENHRY, CDR2 SYGVKD. There are 14 residues in the CDR3. CDR3 bases: TGTGCCATCAGTGAGCCCAGGGGGAACACTGAAGCTTTCTTT. This codes for CAISEPRGNTEAFF.

The rearrangement joins TRBV5-1 to TRBJ2-5; D tentatively fits TRBD1 or TRBD2 (6 bases each). Germline loops: CDR1 SGHRS, CDR2 YFSETQ. CDR3 size: 16 residues. With 2 bases removed from V and 2 bases from J, the gap between germline ends came to 16 bases. CDR3 bases: TGCGCCAGCAGCTTCGGGGGCGGGCAGGGTCAAGAGACCCAGTACTTC. It codes for CASSFGGGQGQETQYF.

The chain has TRBV5-1 and TRBJ2-1; D may be TRBD1 (6 bases). The V end was cut by 0 bases, the J end by 6 bases, with 10 bases between. CDR3 length: 14 residues. Germline assignment: CDR1 SGHRS and CDR2 YFSETQ. The CDR3 region is CASSLDRAGNEQFF. For the CDR3, the DNA is TGCGCCAGCAGCTTGGACAGGGCCGGCAATGAGCAGTTCTTC.

In nucleotides, the CDR3 is TGTGCCAGTAAAATCACAGGCAGAGTCGATGAAAAACTGTTTTTT. The encoded protein is CASKITGRVDEKLFF. V gene TRBV19 combines with J gene TRBJ1-4; possible D gene TRBD1, 5 bases. Deletions cut 7 bases from V and 6 bases from J, with 18 bases between. There are 15 residues in the CDR3. CDR1 is LNHDA, CDR2 SQIVND, per germline (reference sequence).

V is TRBV6-5 and J is TRBJ2-3; unclear D gene. The V end lost 4 bases, the J end lost 4 bases, and 9 bases lay between the germline ends. Germline values: CDR1 MNHEY, CDR2 SVGAGI. The length of the CDR3 is 13 residues. CDR3: CASSSRAADTQYF. DNA of the CDR3: TGTGCCAGCAGTTCCCGGGCCGCAGATACGCAGTATTTT.

The chain couples TRBV11-2 to TRBJ2-1; D gene ambiguous. The CDR3 runs to 14 residues. CDR1 and CDR2 from the germline V gene are SGHAT and FQNNGV. Deletions cut 5 bases from V and 0 bases from J, with 8 bases between. The CDR3, as DNA: TGTGCCAGCAGCCGGACGGGCTCCTACAATGAGCAGTTCTTC. Protein: CASSRTGSYNEQFF.

This chain links TRBV19 with TRBJ1-6; D not resolved. The CDR3 has 14 amino acids. The germline CDR1 and CDR2 sequences are LNHDA and SQIVND (reference sequence). V gave up 6 bases and J gave up 8 bases, with 14 bases separating them. This chain's CDR3 is CASSVTTGYSPLHF. The CDR3 DNA reads TGTGCCAGTAGCGTAACCACCGGATATTCACCCCTCCACTTT. The full variable domain, its missing parts supplied by reference TRBV19 and TRBJ1-6, is DGGITQSPKYLFRKEGQNVTLSCEQNLNHDAMYWYRQDPGQGLRLIYYSQIVNDFQKGDIAEGYSVSREKKESFPLTVTSAQKNPTAFYLCASSVTTGYSPLHFGNGTRLTVT.

The chain uses TRBV5-5 and TRBJ1-1, with unresolved D. Germline CDR1 and CDR2: SGHKS and YYEKEE (reference sequence). This CDR3 spans 11 amino acids. Trimming took 0 bases from V and 7 from J, leaving 4 bases between them. DNA of the CDR3: TGTGCCAGCAGCTTGGAAAGTGAAGCTTTCTTT. This gives the protein CASSLESEAFF.

The genes are TRBV5-1 and TRBJ2-6, with D hard to call. CDR1 is SGHRS and CDR2 is YFSETQ in the germline V gene. Trimming left V 0 bases short and J 1 base short, with 2 bases between. CDR3 length: 14 residues. CDR3 in amino acids: CASSLGSGANVLTF. DNA for the CDR3: TGCGCCAGCAGCTTGGGATCTGGGGCCAACGTCCTGACTTTC.

The genes are TRBV30 and TRBJ2-2; no clear D. CDR1 GTSNPN and CDR2 SVGIG come from the germline V gene (reference sequence). V was cut by 5 bases and J by 5 bases, with 9 bases left in between. This CDR3 spans 12 amino acids. CDR3 DNA: TGTGCCTGGGATCATGGGACCGGGGAGCTGTTTTTT. Translated, it gives CAWDHGTGELFF.